This T cell receptor (beta chain) is drawn from a study of Graves' ophthalmopathy and Graves' hyperthyroidism. Overall study findings and caveats: Most clonotypes expanded in thyroid above 0.001 frequency were present in blood too. Progression of ophthalmopathy was predicted by the model with 70% to 71% sensitivity and approximately 72% specificity.

RNA transcripts were the template, and TCR beta CDR3 regions were amplified from them. Second-round multiplex PCR came after a first-round RT-PCR that employed HTBI primers. MiXCR, run by TCRdb on the multiplex PCR reads, gives a single entry per CDR3 protein. The sample has under 250,000 distinct CDR3 sequences; around 28% are singletons. This clonotype was picked up many times. Its antigen is unknown. As diagnostic evidence, clinical symptoms, serum thyroxine, TRAb, thyroid ultrasound and orbital computed tomography were relied upon. This clonotype was obtained from a man aged 45-60 years with Graves' ophthalmopathy. Sequenced: peripheral blood.

For the CDR3, the DNA is TGTGCCAGCAGGAGCGATGGGGGAAACTATGGCTACACCTTC. This sequence encodes CASRSDGGNYGYTF. This chain joins TRBV6-1 and TRBJ1-2; TRBD1 might be the D (5 bases). The V gene's germline CDR1 is MNHNS and CDR2 SASEGT. Between the trimmed V and J ends, which lost 6 bases and 2 bases, there was a span of 13 bases. The CDR3 loop spans 14 amino acids.